What follows are 8 T cell receptor beta chains derived from one specimen sequenced in a study of blood T cells in healthy people across ages. Sample-barcoded 5' priming and a J-beta primer mix drove a second PCR of about 6 to 12 cycles. Using its own MiXCR run on the 5' RACE reads, TCRdb lists one record per CDR3 protein. The sample gives 950,000 to 1,200,000 distinct CDR3 sequences, about two fifths of which show up once; approximately 14% is in the top ten. Material: blood. The receptors were gathered from a man between 18 and 29 years old in good health.

The gene calls are TRBV12-5 and TRBJ2-1, with 8 bases matching TRBD2. The J segment lost 5 bases and the V segment lost 0 bases, leaving 9 bases of the junction unmatched. The V gene's germline CDR1 is LGHNT and CDR2 FRNRAP. This CDR3 spans 17 amino acids. The DNA of the CDR3 is TGTGCTAGTGGTTTGGTACTTGGAGCGGGGGAAAACAATGAGCAGTTCTTC. This encodes CASGLVLGAGENNEQFF.

V is TRBV5-1 and J is TRBJ2-5, with 7 bases fitting TRBD1. Unmatched junction bases numbered 10, after V lost 4 bases and J lost 4 bases. CDR1 and CDR2 (germline): SGHRS, YFSETQ. The CDR3 runs 15 residues. CDR3 loop: CASSTDRVGIETQYF. DNA for the CDR3: TGCGCCAGCAGCACCGACAGGGTTGGCATAGAGACCCAGTACTTC.

The V gene is TRBV5-1, the J gene TRBJ2-5, with unresolved D. Germline lookup yields CDR1 SGHRS and CDR2 YFSETQ. This CDR3 contains 17 residues. V gave up 0 bases and J gave up 13 bases, with 28 bases separating them. CDR3 loop: CASSLVSSSPTYNERYF. The CDR3 DNA reads TGCGCCAGCAGCTTGGTGTCTAGTTCGCCCACCTACAATGAGCGGTACTTC.

Here the CDR3 DNA reads TGTGCCTGGAGTAAGAGACGGGTGAACACTGAAGCTTTCTTT. The encoded protein is CAWSKRRVNTEAFF. The J gene is TRBJ1-1, the V gene TRBV30; D remains ambiguous. The V gene's germline CDR1 is GTSNPN and CDR2 SVGIG (reference sequence). V lost 2 bases and J 0 bases, leaving 10 bases between the germline ends. There are 14 residues in the CDR3.

In this sample, this clonotype turned up a few times. The J gene is TRBJ2-1, the V gene TRBV3-1; the match to TRBD2 covers 7 bases. The CDR3 loop spans 17 amino acids. Germline V gene sequence: CDR1 LGHDT, CDR2 YNNKEL (reference sequence). Trimming at V came to 2 bases and at J to 4 bases, leaving 11 bases not matched to a gene. The CDR3 DNA reads as TGTGCCAGCAGCCAACCTTCCCAGCGGGGCCCTTACAATGAGCAGTTCTTC. Encoded protein: CASSQPSQRGPYNEQFF.

This chain joins TRBV4-2 and TRBJ2-1; 10 positions match TRBD2. Losses at the gene ends were 11 bases for V and 2 bases for J; bases not matched to a gene: 9. Germline lookup yields CDR1 LGHNA and CDR2 YNFKEQ. CDR3 length: 15 amino acids. DNA for the CDR3: TGTGCCCCGAGGGAAAGCGGGGGGGCCTACAATGAGCAGTTCTTC. Translation: CAPRESGGAYNEQFF.

CDR3 loop: CSAVGEPDSLNQPQHF. CDR3 DNA: TGCAGTGCTGTTGGCGAACCGGACAGCCTCAATCAGCCCCAGCATTTT. The rearrangement links TRBV20-1 to TRBJ1-5; tentative D call: TRBD1 (6 bases). Germline V CDR1 and CDR2: DFQATT, SNEGSKA (reference sequence). The CDR3 spans 16 residues. V was shortened by 5 bases and J by 3 bases, with 20 bases between the two germline ends.

The CDR3 loop reads CASTPRVDSMGYNEQYF. CDR3 in DNA: TGTGCCAGCACCCCTCGCGTGGATAGCATGGGGTACAATGAGCAGTACTTC. This chain links TRBV7-2 with TRBJ2-1, with D unclear. The tail of the sequence fits TRBJ2-7 better, so the J call may be wrong. This CDR3 has 17 amino acids. Germline V lookup: CDR1 SGHTA, CDR2 FQGNSA.